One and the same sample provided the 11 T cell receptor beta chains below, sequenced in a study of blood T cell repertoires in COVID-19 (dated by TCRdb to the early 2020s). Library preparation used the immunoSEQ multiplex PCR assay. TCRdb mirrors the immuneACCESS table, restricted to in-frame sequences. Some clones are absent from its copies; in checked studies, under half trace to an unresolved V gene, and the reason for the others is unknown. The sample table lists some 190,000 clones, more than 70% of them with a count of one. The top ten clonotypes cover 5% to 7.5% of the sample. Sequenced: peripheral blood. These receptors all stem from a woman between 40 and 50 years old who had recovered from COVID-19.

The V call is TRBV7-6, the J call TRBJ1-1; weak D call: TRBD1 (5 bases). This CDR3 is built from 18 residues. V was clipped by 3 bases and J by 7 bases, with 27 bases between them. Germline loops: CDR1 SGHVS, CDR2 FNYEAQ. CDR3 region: CASSFDRATGAAGGEAFF. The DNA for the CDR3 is TGTGCCAGCAGCTTTGATCGGGCTACAGGCGCCGCGGGGGGTGAAGCTTTCTTT.

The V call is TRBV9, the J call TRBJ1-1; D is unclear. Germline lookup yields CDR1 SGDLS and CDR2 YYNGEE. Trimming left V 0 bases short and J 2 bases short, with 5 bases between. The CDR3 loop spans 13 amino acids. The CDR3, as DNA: TGTGCCAGCAGCGTAGATACAAACACTGAAGCTTTCTTT. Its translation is CASSVDTNTEAFF.

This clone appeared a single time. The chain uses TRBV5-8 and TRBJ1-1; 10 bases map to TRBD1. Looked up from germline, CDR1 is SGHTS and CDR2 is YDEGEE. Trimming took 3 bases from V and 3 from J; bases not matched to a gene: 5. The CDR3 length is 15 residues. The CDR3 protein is CASSYRTGGDTEAFF. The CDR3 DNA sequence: TGTGCCAGCAGCTATCGGACAGGGGGGGACACTGAAGCTTTCTTT.

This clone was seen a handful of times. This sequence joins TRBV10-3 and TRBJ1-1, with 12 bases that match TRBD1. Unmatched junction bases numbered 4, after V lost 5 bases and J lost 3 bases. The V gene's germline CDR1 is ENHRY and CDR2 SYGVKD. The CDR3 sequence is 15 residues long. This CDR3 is CAISPGTGGYTEAFF. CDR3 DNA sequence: TGTGCCATCAGTCCCGGGACAGGGGGCTACACTGAAGCTTTCTTT.

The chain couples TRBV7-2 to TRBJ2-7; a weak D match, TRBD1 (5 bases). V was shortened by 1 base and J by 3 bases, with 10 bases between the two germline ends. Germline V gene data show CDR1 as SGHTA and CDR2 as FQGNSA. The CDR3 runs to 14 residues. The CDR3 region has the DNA TGTGCCAGCAGCTTAGGTTCCCAGGGCTACGAGCAGTACTTC. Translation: CASSLGSQGYEQYF.

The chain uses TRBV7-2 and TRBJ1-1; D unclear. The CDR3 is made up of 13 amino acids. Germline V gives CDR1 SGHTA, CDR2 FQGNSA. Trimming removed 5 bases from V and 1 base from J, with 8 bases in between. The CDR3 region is CASSPVKNTEAFF. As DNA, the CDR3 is TGTGCCAGCAGCCCGGTGAAGAACACTGAAGCTTTCTTT.

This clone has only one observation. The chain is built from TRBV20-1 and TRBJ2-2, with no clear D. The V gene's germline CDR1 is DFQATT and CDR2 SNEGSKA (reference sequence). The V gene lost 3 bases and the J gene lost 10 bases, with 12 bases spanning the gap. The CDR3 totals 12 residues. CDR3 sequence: CSASRSPVELFF. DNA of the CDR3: TGCAGTGCTAGTCGCTCCCCGGTGGAGCTGTTTTTT.

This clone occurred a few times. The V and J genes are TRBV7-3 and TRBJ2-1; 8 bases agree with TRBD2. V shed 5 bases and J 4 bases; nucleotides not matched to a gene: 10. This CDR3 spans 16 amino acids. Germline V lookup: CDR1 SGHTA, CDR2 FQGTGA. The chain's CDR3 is CASSPLGGGYYNEQFF. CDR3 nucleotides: TGTGCCAGCAGCCCCCTCGGCGGGGGGTATTACAATGAGCAGTTCTTC.

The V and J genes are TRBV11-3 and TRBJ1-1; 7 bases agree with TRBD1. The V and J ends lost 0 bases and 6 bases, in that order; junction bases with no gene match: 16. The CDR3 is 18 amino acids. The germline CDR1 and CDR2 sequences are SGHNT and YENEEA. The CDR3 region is CASSLDAGTSDRRSEAFF. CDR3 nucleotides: TGTGCCAGCAGCTTAGACGCAGGGACCTCGGACAGGCGTTCTGAAGCTTTCTTT. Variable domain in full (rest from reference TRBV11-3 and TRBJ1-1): EAGVVQSPRYKIIEKKQPVAFWCNPISGHNTLYWYLQNLGQGPELLIRYENEEAVDDSQLPKDRFSAERLKGVDSTLKIQPAELGDSAVYLCASSLDAGTSDRRSEAFFGQGTRLTVV.

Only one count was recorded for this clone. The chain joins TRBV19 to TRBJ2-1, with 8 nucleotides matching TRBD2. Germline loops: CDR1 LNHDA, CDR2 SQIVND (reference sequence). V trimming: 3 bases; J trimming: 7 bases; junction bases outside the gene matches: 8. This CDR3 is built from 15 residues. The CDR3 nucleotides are TGTGCCAGTAGTATTACTTCGGGAGGGGGGAATGAGCAGTTCTTC. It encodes CASSITSGGGNEQFF.

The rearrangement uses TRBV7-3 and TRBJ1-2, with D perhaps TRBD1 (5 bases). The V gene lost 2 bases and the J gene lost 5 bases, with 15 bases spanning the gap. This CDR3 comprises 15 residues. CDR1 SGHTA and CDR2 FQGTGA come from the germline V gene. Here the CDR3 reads CASSLGAGLEYGYTF. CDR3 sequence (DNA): TGTGCCAGCAGCTTAGGGGCTGGCCTTGAATATGGCTACACCTTC.